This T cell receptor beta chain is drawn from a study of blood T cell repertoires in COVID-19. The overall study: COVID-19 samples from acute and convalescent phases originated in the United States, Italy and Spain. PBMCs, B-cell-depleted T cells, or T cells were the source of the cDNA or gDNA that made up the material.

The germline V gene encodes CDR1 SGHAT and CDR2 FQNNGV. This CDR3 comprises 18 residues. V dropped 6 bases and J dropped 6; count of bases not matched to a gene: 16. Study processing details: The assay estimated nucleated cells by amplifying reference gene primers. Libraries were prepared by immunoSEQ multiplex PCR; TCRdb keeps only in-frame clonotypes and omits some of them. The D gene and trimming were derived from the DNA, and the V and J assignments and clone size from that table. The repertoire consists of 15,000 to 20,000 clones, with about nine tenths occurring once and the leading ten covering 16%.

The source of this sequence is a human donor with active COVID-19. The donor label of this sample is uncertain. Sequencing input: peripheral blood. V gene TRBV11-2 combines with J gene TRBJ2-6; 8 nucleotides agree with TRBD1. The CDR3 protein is CASRLGQAYFPSANVLTF. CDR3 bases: TGTGCCAGCAGATTGGGACAGGCTTATTTCCCTTCGGCCAACGTCCTGACTTTC.